Listed below are T cell receptor beta chains from one sample, sequenced in a study of T cell repertoires in cytomegalovirus infection. MiXCR was run by TCRdb on the reads, yielding one entry per CDR3 protein. The sample shows hundreds of thousands of distinct CDR3 sequences, 20% to 25% of them seen only once. Input material: CD8+ T cells from PBMCs. The receptors stem from a human donor in good health (CMV status not recorded). Some clones in this sample may be carry-over from other donors' samples. Both conserved end residues are part of each CDR3. A D gene is named only where the DNA matches it firmly. Only part of the rows carry a size: once, few, many, or a class if the clone is expanded.

cdr3_aa,cdr3_nt,clone_size,v_call,j_call,d_call
CASSSGTSPSTDTQYF,TGTGCCAGCAGCTCGGGGACTAGCCCAAGCACAGATACGCAGTATTTT,few,TRBV7-3,TRBJ2-3,TRBD2
CASSEGWEDEQFF,TGTGCCAGCAGTGAAGGTTGGGAAGATGAGCAGTTCTTC,-,TRBV2,TRBJ2-1,-
CASSLDRGGFQPQHF,TGTGCCAGCAGTTTAGACAGGGGTGGTTTTCAGCCCCAGCATTTT,-,TRBV28,TRBJ1-5,TRBD1
CASSSRDTTNTGELFF,TGTGCCAGCAGCTCCCGGGACACAACGAACACCGGGGAGCTGTTTTTT,few,TRBV7-9,TRBJ2-2,-
CASSYPADRGWTDTQYF,TGTGCCAGCAGCTATCCGGCGGACAGGGGGTGGACAGATACGCAGTATTTT,-,TRBV12-3/TRBV12-4,TRBJ2-3,TRBD1
CSATSGTGVEKLFF,TGCAGCGCCACATCGGGGACAGGGGTTGAAAAACTGTTTTTT,-,TRBV29-1,TRBJ1-4,TRBD1
CASSLTGGLIEKLFF,TGTGCCAGCAGCTTGACGGGGGGCTTAATTGAAAAACTGTTTTTT,-,TRBV7-9,TRBJ1-4,-
CASRTGTGRYNSPLHF,TGTGCCAGCAGGACGGGGACAGGTCGTTATAATTCACCCCTCCACTTT,-,TRBV7-2,TRBJ1-6,TRBD1
CASSLTDGDMWDEQYF,TGTGCCAGCAGCTTAACAGACGGCGACATGTGGGACGAGCAGTACTTC,-,TRBV7-9,TRBJ2-7,-
CASRGIGVQETQYF,TGTGCCAGCAGAGGAATAGGAGTCCAAGAGACCCAGTACTTC,-,TRBV7-9,TRBJ2-5,-
CASSLPGGGPISYEQYF,TGTGCCAGCAGCTTACCCGGAGGGGGGCCCATCTCATACGAGCAGTACTTC,many,TRBV7-8,TRBJ2-7,-
CASSPEGQADFYGYTF,TGTGCCAGCAGCCCGGAAGGCCAGGCCGACTTCTATGGCTACACCTTC,-,TRBV3-1,TRBJ1-2,-
CASGATNTEAFF,TGTGCCAGCGGGGCGACGAACACTGAAGCTTTCTTT,many,TRBV7-8,TRBJ1-1,-
CASSRTLTANSVDEQFF,TGCGCCAGCAGCCGGACCTTAACGGCCAATTCCGTGGATGAGCAGTTCTTC,-,TRBV4-1,TRBJ2-1,-
CASSGMADPQF,TGTGCCAGCAGCGGGATGGCCGACCCACAATTC,many,TRBV7-9,TRBJ2-1,-
CASSMHRGGTGELFF,TGTGCCAGCAGTATGCACAGGGGAGGGACCGGGGAGCTGTTTTTT,few,TRBV25-1,TRBJ2-2,-
CAIWEGRYGYTF,TGTGCCATCTGGGAGGGAAGGTATGGCTACACCTTC,-,TRBV10-3,TRBJ1-2,-
CASSLRLGLDATQYF,TGTGCCAGCAGCCTCCGACTTGGATTAGATGCTACGCAGTATTTT,few,TRBV9,TRBJ2-3,-
CASSSRDRTSYGYTF,TGTGCCAGCAGCTCACGGGACAGGACTTCCTATGGCTACACCTTC,many,TRBV7-9,TRBJ1-2,TRBD1
CSVEVAFGADTQYF,TGCAGCGTTGAAGTGGCCTTTGGGGCAGATACGCAGTATTTT,few,TRBV29-1,TRBJ2-3,-
CASTAGGTSETQYF,TGTGCCAGCACGGCAGGGGGAACGTCAGAGACCCAGTACTTC,few,TRBV6-2/TRBV6-3,TRBJ2-5,TRBD1
CASRSRRRQAGTGELFF,TGTGCCAGCAGATCGAGGAGGAGGCAGGCGGGCACCGGGGAGCTGTTTTTT,few,TRBV27,TRBJ2-2,-
CASSLGAGLGAFF,TGTGCCAGCAGCTTAGGAGCAGGGTTGGGTGCTTTCTTT,many,TRBV7-2,TRBJ1-1,-
CASSRSFGDNEQFF,TGTGCCAGCAGTAGGTCATTTGGTGACAATGAGCAGTTCTTC,-,TRBV2,TRBJ2-1,-
CASWGEGQGEYGYTF,TGTGCCAGTTGGGGCGAAGGACAGGGTGAATATGGCTACACCTTC,many,TRBV19,TRBJ1-2,TRBD1
CATWTRGEKLFF,TGTGCCACCTGGACTAGGGGTGAAAAACTGTTTTTT,few,TRBV28,TRBJ1-4,-
CASSTRLAGPYEQYF,TGTGCCAGCAGTACCAGACTAGCGGGGCCCTACGAGCAGTACTTC,-,TRBV28,TRBJ2-7,TRBD2
CASSQEVLTDTQYF,TGCGCCAGCAGCCAAGAAGTCCTTACAGATACGCAGTATTTT,many,TRBV4-3,TRBJ2-3,-
CASSSSPPTGTDTQYF,TGTGCCAGCAGCTCATCCCCTCCGACAGGCACAGATACGCAGTATTTT,-,TRBV13,TRBJ2-3,-
CASSLQGLADYNEQFF,TGTGCCAGCAGTCTCCAGGGACTAGCGGACTACAATGAGCAGTTCTTC,few,TRBV6-5,TRBJ2-1,TRBD2
CASGLPGSSGNEQFF,TGTGCTAGTGGTTTACCGGGCTCTTCTGGCAATGAGCAGTTCTTC,-,TRBV12-5,TRBJ2-1,-
CSARTGEGLAGGEETQYF,TGCAGTGCACGGACAGGCGAGGGACTAGCGGGGGGAGAAGAGACCCAGTACTTC,-,TRBV20-1,TRBJ2-5,TRBD2
CASSPYPGRQLAGNTIYF,TGTGCCAGCAGTCCCTACCCGGGTCGGCAGCTAGCTGGAAACACCATATATTTT,-,TRBV12-3/TRBV12-4,TRBJ1-3,-
CASSPLLESSGNTIYF,TGTGCCAGCAGCCCCTTGCTGGAAAGCTCTGGAAACACCATATATTTT,many,TRBV7-2,TRBJ1-3,-
CASSVDRAYNEQFF,TGTGCCAGCAGCGTGGACAGGGCCTACAATGAGCAGTTCTTC,-,TRBV5-6,TRBJ2-1,TRBD1
CASRMSGWIQETQYF,TGTGCCAGCAGGATGAGCGGGTGGATCCAAGAGACCCAGTACTTC,many,TRBV28,TRBJ2-5,-
CASIEGRGGDEQFF,TGTGCCAGCATAGAGGGCCGCGGCGGCGATGAGCAGTTCTTC,-,TRBV6-6,TRBJ2-1,-
CASSAGQHGSEAFF,TGTGCCAGCAGTGCCGGACAGCATGGTAGTGAAGCTTTCTTT,-,TRBV6-2/TRBV6-3,TRBJ1-1,-
CASSLEGYTEYEQYF,TGTGCCAGCAGCTTAGAAGGATACACCGAATACGAGCAGTACTTC,many,TRBV7-9,TRBJ2-7,-
CASSPPGLADETQYF,TGTGCCAGCAGCCCACCGGGACTAGCGGATGAGACCCAGTACTTC,-,TRBV7-9,TRBJ2-5,TRBD2
CSVERRDIEGYTF,TGCAGCGTGGAACGCAGGGATATAGAGGGCTACACCTTC,-,TRBV29-1,TRBJ1-2,-
CASSLGVGYNQPQHF,TGTGCCAGCAGCTTGGGAGTCGGATACAATCAGCCCCAGCATTTT,-,TRBV5-6,TRBJ1-5,-
CASSYSPLRGHTGELFF,TGTGCCAGCAGTTACTCGCCCTTGCGGGGGCACACCGGGGAGCTGTTTTTT,many,TRBV6-5,TRBJ2-2,-
CASSSLDTDSGETQYF,TGTGCCAGCAGTTCTTTGGATACCGACTCAGGGGAGACCCAGTACTTC,many,TRBV12-3/TRBV12-4,TRBJ2-5,-
CAIRPRGPYEQYF,TGTGCCATCAGGCCCAGAGGGCCCTACGAGCAGTACTTC,-,TRBV10-3,TRBJ2-7,-
CASSQGGGEQFF,TGTGCCAGCAGCCAAGGAGGGGGTGAGCAGTTCTTC,many,TRBV14,TRBJ2-1,-
CASSQVVNTEAFF,TGTGCCAGCAGCCAAGTGGTGAACACTGAAGCTTTCTTT,many,TRBV4-1,TRBJ1-1,-
CASSIWLYNEQFF,TGTGCCAGTAGTATATGGCTTTACAATGAGCAGTTCTTC,few,TRBV19,TRBJ2-1,-
CSVDSGQRYF,TGCAGCGTTGATTCAGGACAGCGCTACTTC,few,TRBV29-1,TRBJ2-5,-
CASGPAGGLNTQYF,TGTGCCAGCGGGCCAGCGGGGGGGCTTAATACGCAGTATTTT,-,TRBV2,TRBJ2-3,TRBD2
CASILAGDNEQFF,TGTGCCAGCATCCTTGCCGGAGACAATGAGCAGTTCTTC,-,TRBV5-6,TRBJ2-1,-
CASSYTSTGSYNEQFF,TGTGCCAGCAGTTACACATCGACAGGGAGCTACAATGAGCAGTTCTTC,many,TRBV6-6,TRBJ2-1,TRBD1
CASSQGVTGRIEKLFF,TGTGCCAGCAGCCAAGGAGTGACAGGGCGGATTGAAAAACTGTTTTTT,-,TRBV3-1,TRBJ1-4,TRBD1
CASSYTGGPDTGELFF,TGTGCCAGCAGTTACACGGGGGGTCCTGACACCGGGGAGCTGTTTTTT,-,TRBV6-5,TRBJ2-2,TRBD2